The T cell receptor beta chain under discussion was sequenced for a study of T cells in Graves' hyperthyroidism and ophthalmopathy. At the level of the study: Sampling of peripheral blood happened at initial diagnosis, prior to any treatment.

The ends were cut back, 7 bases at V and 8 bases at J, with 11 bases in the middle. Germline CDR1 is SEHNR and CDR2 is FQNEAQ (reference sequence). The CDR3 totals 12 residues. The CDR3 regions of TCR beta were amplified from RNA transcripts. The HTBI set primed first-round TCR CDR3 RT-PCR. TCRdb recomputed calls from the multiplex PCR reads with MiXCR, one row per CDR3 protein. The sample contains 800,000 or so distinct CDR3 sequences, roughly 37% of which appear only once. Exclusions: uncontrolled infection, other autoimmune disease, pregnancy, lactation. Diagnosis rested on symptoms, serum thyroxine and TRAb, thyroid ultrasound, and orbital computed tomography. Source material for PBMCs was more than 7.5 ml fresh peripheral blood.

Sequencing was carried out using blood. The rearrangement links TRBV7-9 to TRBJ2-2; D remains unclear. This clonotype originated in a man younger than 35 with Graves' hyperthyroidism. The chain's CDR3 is CASTPSTGELFF. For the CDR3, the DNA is TGTGCCAGCACCCCCTCCACAGGGGAGCTGTTTTTT. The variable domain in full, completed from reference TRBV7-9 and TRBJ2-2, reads DTGVSQNPRHKITKRGQNVTFRCDPISEHNRLYWYRQTLGQGPEFLTYFQNEAQLEKSRLLSDRFSAERPKGSFSTLEIQRTEQGDSAMYLCASTPSTGELFFGEGSRLTVL.